The TCR beta chain under discussion was sequenced for a study of blood T cell repertoires in COVID-19. CDR3 length: 13 amino acids. V dropped 4 bases and J dropped 2; count of bases not matched to a gene: 0. In germline, CDR1 is SNHLY, CDR2 FYNNEI. Authors' data handling: Reference gene primers were amplified, and this amplification served to estimate nucleated cell counts. Only in-frame clones appear in the TCRdb table, and some are missing; sequencing was by immunoSEQ multiplex PCR. V and J calls plus clone size are reproduced from that table; the DNA served to infer D and trimming. The sample includes fewer than 300,000 clones, about 88% of them seen just once.

The sample taken for sequencing was peripheral blood. The clonotype comes from a man aged 55 to 70 who had recovered from COVID-19. The rearrangement links TRBV2 to TRBJ1-2; 8 bases are shared with TRBD1. For the CDR3, the DNA is TGTGCCAGCAGTGGACAGGGGAACTATGGCTACACCTTC. This gives the protein CASSGQGNYGYTF.